The 29 T cell receptor beta chains in this list originate from one sample, sequenced in a study of blood T cell repertoires in COVID-19. Method: immunoSEQ multiplex PCR; TCRdb's copy keeps in-frame clones and lacks some. This table has 200,000 to 250,000 clones, around 85% appearing once. The material sequenced was peripheral blood. These receptors all stem from a human donor in a cohort sampled during active COVID-19.

This clone appeared a few times. The chain carries TRBV4-2 and TRBJ1-2; D not resolved. The CDR3 extends over 15 amino acids. V lost 5 bases and J 1 base, leaving 14 bases between the germline ends. Germline V lookup: CDR1 LGHNA, CDR2 YNFKEQ. CDR3 sequence (DNA): TGTGCCAGCAGCACGCACCCTGGCCTTAACTATGGCTACACCTTC. This codes for CASSTHPGLNYGYTF.

The chain recombines TRBV18 with TRBJ1-3; no definite D call. CDR3 length: 16 amino acids. CDR1 is KGHSH, CDR2 LQKENI, per germline. The V end lost 0 bases, the J end lost 0 bases, and 9 bases lay between the germline ends. The CDR3 loop is CASSPPSRISGNTIYF. The CDR3 bases are TGTGCCAGCTCACCACCATCCAGGATCTCTGGAAACACCATATATTTT.

This clone was counted only a few times. The chain uses TRBV7-2 and TRBJ2-3; TRBD1 matches 8 bases. Looked up from germline, CDR1 is SGHTA and CDR2 is FQGNSA. The length of the CDR3 is 12 residues. Germline trimming cut 5 bases from V and 11 bases from J; bases unmatched to any gene: 6. In DNA form, the CDR3 reads TGTGCCAGCAGCCCGGGACAGGAGGTGCAGTATTTT. It codes for CASSPGQEVQYF.

The V and J genes are TRBV7-2 and TRBJ2-2; 12 bases match TRBD2. This CDR3 is 16 amino acids long. The junction had 5 bases not matched to a gene; V was cut back by 5 bases and J by 4 bases. Germline V CDR1 and CDR2: SGHTA, FQGNSA. CDR3 sequence: CASSQTSGRPTGELFF. CDR3 sequence (DNA): TGTGCCAGCAGCCAGACTAGCGGGAGACCCACCGGGGAGCTGTTTTTT.

The rearrangement joins TRBV7-9 to TRBJ2-3; 14 bases are shared with TRBD2. From germline, CDR1 is SEHNR and CDR2 FQNEAQ (reference sequence). This CDR3 comprises 19 residues. After removal of 3 bases from V and 2 bases from J, the junction contained 10 bases not matched to a gene. The CDR3 nucleotides read TGTGCCAGCAGCTTGGGACTAGCGGGAGAGGAGGGGGTCACAGATACGCAGTATTTT. It codes for CASSLGLAGEEGVTDTQYF. The whole variable domain, remainder taken from reference TRBV7-9 and TRBJ2-3, is DTGVSQNPRHKITKRGQNVTFRCDPISEHNRLYWYRQTLGQGPEFLTYFQNEAQLEKSRLLSDRFSAERPKGSFSTLEIQRTEQGDSAMYLCASSLGLAGEEGVTDTQYFGPGTRLTVL.

The chain links TRBV7-2 to TRBJ1-2; no definite D call. The CDR3 runs to 13 residues. The germline gives CDR1 SGHTA, CDR2 FQGNSA. Between the trimmed V and J ends, which lost 2 bases and 2 bases, there was a span of 6 bases. DNA of the CDR3: TGTGCCAGCAGCTTAAGCCCAAACTATGGCTACACCTTC. Its protein product is CASSLSPNYGYTF.

This chain joins TRBV18 and TRBJ1-4, with TRBD1 matching over 11 bases. V shed 4 bases, J shed 8 bases, and the junction held 9 bases outside the gene matches. The CDR3 contains 16 residues. Per germline, CDR1 KGHSH and CDR2 LQKENI. CDR3 residues: CASSLSPGQGGEKLFF. CDR3 bases: TGTGCCAGCTCACTGTCACCGGGACAGGGGGGCGAAAAACTGTTTTTT.

The chain is built from TRBV5-6 and TRBJ2-7, with TRBD2 matching 7 bases. V lost 0 bases to trimming and J lost 7 bases; unmatched junction nucleotides: 13. The CDR3 has 16 residues. The germline V gene has CDR1 SGHDT and CDR2 YYEEEE. The CDR3: CASSLASSGRRGEQYF. CDR3 bases: TGTGCCAGCAGCTTGGCGTCTAGCGGCCGTCGGGGGGAGCAGTACTTC.

The V call is TRBV18, the J call TRBJ2-5; D call uncertain. This CDR3 contains 15 residues. CDR1 is KGHSH, CDR2 LQKENI, per germline. V was shortened by 3 bases and J by 2 bases, with 13 bases between the two germline ends. The CDR3 here is CASSPLYGFQETQYF. In DNA, the CDR3 is TGTGCCAGCTCACCTCTTTACGGTTTTCAAGAGACCCAGTACTTC.

The CDR3, as DNA: TGTGCCAGCTCACCCGACTTAACGACAGCCCAAGTAGACACTGAAGCTTTCTTT. This gives the protein CASSPDLTTAQVDTEAFF. The V call is TRBV18, the J call TRBJ1-1, with a weak D call TRBD1 (5 bases). The V end lost 3 bases, the J end lost 3 bases, and 23 bases lay between the germline ends. Germline V CDR1 and CDR2: KGHSH, LQKENI. The CDR3 covers 18 residues.

The chain couples TRBV28 to TRBJ2-7, with D tentatively TRBD2 (5 bases). V lost 4 bases and J 5 bases, leaving 18 bases between the germline ends. Germline values: CDR1 MDHEN, CDR2 SYDVKM. The length of the CDR3 is 15 residues. Written as DNA, the CDR3 is TGTGCCAGCAGTTCCGGGATTCGGATTGACCACGAGCAGTACTTC. This translates into CASSSGIRIDHEQYF.

Comment on this clone: Within the sample, other DNA sequences also encode this same CDR3. This sequence joins TRBV5-1 and TRBJ2-3; 15 positions agree with TRBD2. Trimming cost V 0 bases and J 4 bases; bases outside gene matches: 3. The CDR3 has 17 amino acids. Germline V gene lookup returns CDR1 SGHRS and CDR2 YFSETQ. The CDR3 is CASSLEGLAGGADTQYF. CDR3 sequence (DNA): TGCGCCAGCAGCTTGGAGGGACTAGCGGGAGGCGCAGATACGCAGTATTTT.

The rearrangement joins TRBV27 to TRBJ2-7; D remains unclear. This CDR3 contains 16 residues. Trimming removed 4 bases from V and 0 bases from J, with 16 bases in between. Germline CDR1 reads MNHEY; CDR2 reads SMNVEV (reference sequence). Here the CDR3 DNA reads TGTGCCAGCAGTTCCCCCGGCGCACAGAGCTCCTACGAGCAGTACTTC. Translated: CASSSPGAQSSYEQYF.

This clone appeared a few times. The rearrangement links TRBV3-1 (or the pseudogene TRBV3-2) to TRBJ2-5; 12 bases are shared with TRBD2. V trimming: 4 bases; J trimming: 5 bases; junction bases outside the gene matches: 14. The CDR3 is 18 residues long. The germline gives CDR1 LGHDT, CDR2 YNNKEL (reference sequence). The CDR3 coding sequence is TGTGCCAGCAGCCTGGGACTAGCGGGCCCTCTAATGGGGGAGACCCAGTACTTC. It encodes CASSLGLAGPLMGETQYF.

The V and J genes are TRBV30 and TRBJ1-5; D not resolved. Looked up from germline, CDR1 is GTSNPN and CDR2 is SVGIG (reference sequence). V lost 0 bases to trimming and J lost 1 base, with 7 bases between them. This CDR3 contains 14 residues. CDR3 nucleotides: TGTGCCTGGAGTGTTGGGCTGAGCAATCAGCCCCAGCATTTT. Its protein is CAWSVGLSNQPQHF.

The chain links TRBV4-1 to TRBJ1-1, with TRBD1 identical over 8 bases. Germline V gene data show CDR1 as MGHRA and CDR2 as YSYEKL. The CDR3 sequence is 14 residues long. The junction had 2 bases not matched to a gene; V was cut back by 5 bases and J by 0 bases. The CDR3 bases are TGCGCCAGCAGCGGACAGGGCCTGAACACTGAAGCTTTCTTT. It specifies CASSGQGLNTEAFF.

This clone appeared a few times. The V call is TRBV27, the J call TRBJ1-2, with 9 positions matching TRBD1. The CDR3 has 13 residues. From germline, CDR1 is MNHEY and CDR2 SMNVEV (reference sequence). V lost 7 bases and J lost 7; bases outside the gene matches: 7. The CDR3 loop reads CASKPGTGFGYTF. Written as DNA, the CDR3 is TGTGCCAGCAAACCCGGGACAGGGTTTGGCTACACCTTC.

In this sample, this clone turned up a few times. This sequence joins TRBV2 and TRBJ2-7; no firm D call. This CDR3 comprises 11 residues. CDR1 and CDR2 (germline): SNHLY, FYNNEI. Trimming pared 5 bases from V and 3 bases from J, leaving 5 bases between. In DNA, the CDR3 is TGTGCCAGCAGTTATAACTACGAGCAGTACTTC. It is translated as CASSYNYEQYF.

The chain is built from TRBV2 and TRBJ1-4; D not resolved. CDR3 length: 10 residues. Trimming pared 7 bases from V and 8 bases from J, leaving 5 bases between. CDR1 SNHLY and CDR2 FYNNEI come from the germline V gene. The CDR3 DNA reads as TGTGCCAGCACCCTCGAAAAACTGTTTTTT. Its protein is CASTLEKLFF. The entire variable domain, with the rest obtained from reference TRBV2 and TRBJ1-4, is as follows: EPEVTQTPSHQVTQMGQEVILRCVPISNHLYFYWYRQILGQKVEFLVSFYNNEISEKSEIFDDQFSVERPDGSNFTLKIRSTKLEDSAMYFCASTLEKLFFGSGTQLSVL.

This clone was observed a handful of times. DNA for the CDR3: TGTGCCAGAAGCTTGTTTATGAGTGAGCAGTTCTTC. It translates to CARSLFMSEQFF. The chain has TRBV5-3 and TRBJ2-1, with no clear D. TRBV5-3 is sorted into the ORF group, with uncertain function. There are 12 residues in the CDR3. Trimming cost V 1 base and J 9 bases, with 8 bases left between them.

This chain uses TRBV7-9 with TRBJ1-2, with 8 bases aligning to TRBD1. V shed 6 bases and J 4 bases; nucleotides not matched to a gene: 4. This CDR3 is built from 13 residues. Germline CDR1 is SEHNR and CDR2 is FQNEAQ (reference sequence). The CDR3 DNA follows: TGTGCCAGCAGGCCGGGACAGGCCTATGGCTACACCTTC. Encoded protein: CASRPGQAYGYTF.

V is TRBV7-2 and J is TRBJ2-7, with TRBD2 identical over 10 bases. This CDR3 has 17 amino acids. V shed 4 bases, J shed 4 bases, and the junction held 13 bases outside the gene matches. From germline, CDR1 is SGHTA and CDR2 FQGNSA. The CDR3 spells CASSSYPSGGRWYEQYF. DNA of the CDR3: TGTGCCAGCAGCTCCTATCCTAGCGGGGGCAGGTGGTACGAGCAGTACTTC.

The CDR3 DNA reads as TGTGCCAGCAGTTATTTGGGGGCGGAAGAGACCCAGTACTTC. Encoded protein: CASSYLGAEETQYF. The chain couples TRBV6-5 to TRBJ2-5; D may be TRBD1 (6 bases). This CDR3 has 14 residues. Germline CDR1 and CDR2: MNHEY and SVGAGI. Trimming removed 3 bases from V and 3 bases from J, with 11 bases in between.

This chain joins TRBV5-1 and TRBJ2-2; 8 bases agree with TRBD1. From germline, CDR1 is SGHRS and CDR2 YFSETQ. The CDR3 is made up of 15 amino acids. The J segment lost 5 bases and the V segment lost 7 bases, leaving 10 bases of the junction unmatched. DNA of the CDR3: TGCGCCAGCCTCGGCGGGCAGGGGGCGACCGGGGAGCTGTTTTTT. This gives the protein CASLGGQGATGELFF.

The chain joins TRBV5-6 to TRBJ2-2; TRBD2 aligns across 11 bases. The CDR3 runs to 14 residues. Germline V gives CDR1 SGHDT, CDR2 YYEEEE. The V gene end was trimmed by 6 bases and the J gene end by 6 bases; junction bases not matched to a gene: 4. This chain's CDR3 is CASKALAGAGELFF. In DNA form, the CDR3 reads TGTGCCAGCAAGGCACTAGCGGGAGCCGGGGAGCTGTTTTTT. The full variable domain, in which reference TRBV5-6 and TRBJ2-2 provide the parts outside the CDR3, is DAGVTQSPTHLIKTRGQQVTLRCSPKSGHDTVSWYQQALGQGPQFIFQYYEEEERQRGNFPDRFSGHQFPNYSSELNVNALLLGDSALYLCASKALAGAGELFFGEGSRLTVL.

The V gene is TRBV2, the J gene TRBJ2-1, with 11 bases that match TRBD2. The CDR3 has 15 amino acids. Trimming took 6 bases from V and 6 from J; bases not matched to a gene: 7. CDR1 SNHLY and CDR2 FYNNEI come from the germline V gene. The CDR3 DNA reads as TGTGCCAGCAGCTGGTCCGGGACTAGCGGCAATGAGCAGTTCTTC. Translating gives CASSWSGTSGNEQFF.

This clone has a single count. The J gene is TRBJ2-7, the V gene TRBV6-6; D might be TRBD2 (5 bases). V lost 7 bases and J 3 bases, leaving 16 bases between the germline ends. The CDR3 spans 14 residues. CDR1 is MNHNY, CDR2 SVGAGI, per germline (reference sequence). The CDR3 is CASIPRTVDYEQYF. The CDR3 nucleotides read TGTGCCAGCATCCCCCGGACTGTAGACTACGAGCAGTACTTC.

V is TRBV7-9 and J is TRBJ2-1, with D possibly being TRBD2 (6 bases). The V end was cut by 4 bases, the J end by 14 bases, with 15 bases between. Germline V CDR1 and CDR2: SEHNR, FQNEAQ (reference sequence). The CDR3 totals 12 residues. CDR3: CASSSGTGTEFF. CDR3 bases: TGTGCCAGCAGCTCTGGAACCGGGACTGAGTTCTTC.

The gene calls are TRBV5-5 and TRBJ1-1; a weak D match, TRBD1 (6 bases). Germline CDR1 and CDR2: SGHKS and YYEKEE (reference sequence). The CDR3 has 15 amino acids. V was shortened by 1 base and J by 0 bases, with 10 bases between the two germline ends. CDR3: CASSLLTGLNTEAFF. CDR3 sequence (DNA): TGTGCCAGCAGCTTGTTGACAGGTTTGAACACTGAAGCTTTCTTT.